This is a list of T cell receptor beta chains from one sample in a study of blood T cell repertoires in COVID-19. The table came from immunoSEQ multiplex PCR; TCRdb's copy has only in-frame clones and leaves some out. The table shows 100,000 to 150,000 clones, with approximately 84% occurring only once. The source material was peripheral blood. Receptors were obtained from a woman aged 55 to 70 with acute or convalescent COVID-19. Both conserved end residues are part of each CDR3. The D gene is left open where the match is weak.

CDR3: CASSQDRSSTGGEADTQYF; J: TRBJ2-3; D: TRBD1; V: TRBV3-1/TRBV3-2
CDR3: CASSPPPGVSYNEQFF; J: TRBJ2-1; D: -; V: TRBV2
CDR3: CAWRVWDSVESYGYTF; J: TRBJ1-2; D: TRBD1; V: TRBV30
CDR3: CASLWGGSDTQYF; J: TRBJ2-3; D: TRBD2; V: TRBV7-2
CDR3: CASSPRRAGNTEAFF; J: TRBJ1-1; D: -; V: TRBV19
CDR3: CASSLARTTGGYTF; J: TRBJ1-2; D: -; V: TRBV5-4
CDR3: CASTPGQGGEQYF; J: TRBJ2-7; D: TRBD1; V: TRBV5-1
CDR3: CASSEGLTTQETQYF; J: TRBJ2-5; D: -; V: TRBV6-1
CDR3: CASSLGDRDTEAFF; J: TRBJ1-1; D: TRBD1; V: TRBV13
CDR3: CAISGLENEQFF; J: TRBJ2-1; D: -; V: TRBV10-3
CDR3: CAISLPGQGMSGYTF; J: TRBJ1-2; D: TRBD1; V: TRBV10-3
CDR3: CASSGGGGYGELFF; J: TRBJ2-2; D: -; V: TRBV5-4
CDR3: CASSPRGLNTEAFF; J: TRBJ1-1; D: -; V: TRBV7-9
CDR3: CASRLGPNTEAFF; J: TRBJ1-1; D: -; V: TRBV2
CDR3: CASSLLAGDRTDTQYF; J: TRBJ2-3; D: TRBD2; V: TRBV6-5
CDR3: CASSVGSVSGNTIYF; J: TRBJ1-3; D: -; V: TRBV9
CDR3: CASSELSGTVHF; J: TRBJ2-5; D: TRBD1; V: TRBV25-1
CDR3: CASGRRDQETQYF; J: TRBJ2-5; D: -; V: TRBV6-5
CDR3: CAWSVTSEWTNEKLFF; J: TRBJ1-4; D: -; V: TRBV30
CDR3: CASSFGQTYEQYF; J: TRBJ2-7; D: -; V: TRBV12-3/TRBV12-4
CDR3: CASSPPGGPGALNEQFF; J: TRBJ2-1; D: -; V: TRBV18
CDR3: CASSLGRQETQYF; J: TRBJ2-5; D: -; V: TRBV7-9
CDR3: CASSRRGLADTQYF; J: TRBJ2-3; D: -; V: TRBV7-3
CDR3: CASSQRGRDSTYEQYF; J: TRBJ2-7; D: TRBD1; V: TRBV3-1/TRBV3-2
CDR3: CASRESAYNEQFF; J: TRBJ2-1; D: -; V: TRBV10-1
CDR3: CASSWDRAGYTF; J: TRBJ1-2; D: TRBD1; V: TRBV4-1
CDR3: CASSQKRGVTYNEQFF; J: TRBJ2-1; D: TRBD2; V: TRBV7-8
CDR3: CASSSVPQGSGANVLTF; J: TRBJ2-6; D: -; V: TRBV7-3
CDR3: CASSSTGGNGYTF; J: TRBJ1-2; D: TRBD1; V: TRBV4-1
CDR3: CASSLASSWAGNSYNEQFF; J: TRBJ2-1; D: -; V: TRBV11-2
CDR3: CASRDTRNTIYF; J: TRBJ1-3; D: -; V: TRBV6-5
CDR3: CASSARGGLIEQFF; J: TRBJ2-1; D: TRBD2; V: TRBV2
CDR3: CASRPGQRRSEQFF; J: TRBJ2-1; D: TRBD1; V: TRBV2
CDR3: CASSKGGENTIYF; J: TRBJ1-3; D: -; V: TRBV3-1/TRBV3-2
CDR3: CASSEGLASYEQYF; J: TRBJ2-7; D: TRBD2; V: TRBV18
CDR3: CASSLDILTGSGYTF; J: TRBJ1-2; D: TRBD1; V: TRBV5-1
CDR3: CSAERQNTEAFF; J: TRBJ1-1; D: -; V: TRBV29-1
CDR3: CASSTPPADRGYRGYTF; J: TRBJ1-2; D: TRBD1; V: TRBV19
CDR3: CASSHTSGSTDTQYF; J: TRBJ2-3; D: TRBD2; V: TRBV13
CDR3: CATSKDLTPRGSYNEQFF; J: TRBJ2-1; D: -; V: TRBV15
CDR3: CASSLEGAGYRTGELFF; J: TRBJ2-2; D: -; V: TRBV13